The 8 T cell receptor beta chains below come from one sample, sequenced in a study of blood T cell repertoires in COVID-19. Profiling relied on immunoSEQ multiplex PCR, and the TCRdb table lists in-frame clones only, not all of them. The table records roughly 250,000 clones, around 87% of them present only once. The sample consisted of PBMCs or T cells enriched from blood (not recorded which). The receptors here all came from a woman in her forties or fifties who had recovered from COVID-19.

The rearrangement links TRBV24-1 to TRBJ2-1; 9 bases align to TRBD1. Per germline, CDR1 KGHDR and CDR2 SFDVKD. CDR3 length: 16 amino acids. The ends lost 3 bases at V and 6 bases at J; junction bases unmatched: 8. CDR3 bases: TGTGCCACCAGTGATCCCGGGACAGGGTACACCAATGAGCAGTTCTTC. This encodes CATSDPGTGYTNEQFF.

V gene TRBV28 combines with J gene TRBJ2-7; D is uncertain. CDR3 length: 12 residues. Trimming shortened V by 4 bases and J by 4 bases, and 8 bases separated the two germline ends. Germline V gene data show CDR1 as MDHEN and CDR2 as SYDVKM. The CDR3 is CASSYGEYEQYF. Written as DNA, the CDR3 is TGTGCCAGCAGTTACGGAGAGTACGAGCAGTACTTC. The full variable domain, completed using reference TRBV28 and TRBJ2-7, is DVKVTQSSRYLVKRTGEKVFLECVQDMDHENMFWYRQDPGLGLRLIYFSYDVKMKEKGDIPEGYSVSREKKERFSLILESASTNQTSMYLCASSYGEYEQYFGPGTRLTVT.

V gene TRBV19 combines with J gene TRBJ2-7, with a tentative D call TRBD2 (5 bases). The CDR3 loop spans 17 amino acids. From germline, CDR1 is LNHDA and CDR2 SQIVND (reference sequence). Trimming shortened V by 6 bases and J by 3 bases, and 24 bases separated the two germline ends. CDR3 nucleotides: TGTGCCAGTAGCGACTCACTAGGAGACCCCCGCCGCTACGAGCAGTACTTC. This gives the protein CASSDSLGDPRRYEQYF.

The table lists this clone with a count of one. This chain uses TRBV10-2 with TRBJ2-1; 9 bases are a match to TRBD2. Germline V gene data show CDR1 as WSHSY and CDR2 as SAAADI. The CDR3 sequence is 14 residues long. Trimming took 7 bases from V and 4 from J; bases not matched to a gene: 5. CDR3 region: CASIPGLAYNEQFF. In nucleotides, the CDR3 is TGCGCCAGCATCCCGGGACTAGCTTACAATGAGCAGTTCTTC.

The chain combines TRBV14 with TRBJ2-1; 7 positions match TRBD2. The V gene end was trimmed by 4 bases and the J gene end by 10 bases; junction bases not matched to a gene: 19. CDR3 length: 17 amino acids. Looked up from germline, CDR1 is SGHDN and CDR2 is FVKESK. For the CDR3, the DNA is TGTGCCAGCAGCCGCAGTTCGTGGGCGGGAGAAATACCCGAGCAGTTCTTC. Translating it yields CASSRSSWAGEIPEQFF.

The chain recombines TRBV12-3 or TRBV12-4 with TRBJ2-3; D is undetermined. The CDR3 consists of 13 residues. V lost 4 bases to trimming and J lost 0 bases, with 5 bases between them. CDR3 sequence: CASSSVSTDTQYF. CDR3 DNA sequence: TGTGCCAGCAGTTCTGTTAGCACAGATACGCAGTATTTT.

The chain carries TRBV28 and TRBJ1-1; D is undetermined. There are 13 residues in the CDR3. Trimming left V 8 bases short and J 1 base short, with 11 bases between. Germline CDR1 and CDR2: MDHEN and SYDVKM. The CDR3 DNA reads TGTGCCAGCTTGGAGGGATCGAACACTGAAGCTTTCTTT. Its protein product is CASLEGSNTEAFF.

This clone came up once. Mismatch with germline at one junction end may stem from a read error. The V gene is TRBV15, the J gene TRBJ1-4; 9 bases match TRBD1. The V gene's germline CDR1 is LNHNV and CDR2 YYDKDF (reference sequence). This CDR3 region has 11 residues. CDR3 in amino acids: CATSRGRTGVF. The DNA of the CDR3 is TGTGCCACCAGCAGAGGAAGGACAGGGGTTTTT.